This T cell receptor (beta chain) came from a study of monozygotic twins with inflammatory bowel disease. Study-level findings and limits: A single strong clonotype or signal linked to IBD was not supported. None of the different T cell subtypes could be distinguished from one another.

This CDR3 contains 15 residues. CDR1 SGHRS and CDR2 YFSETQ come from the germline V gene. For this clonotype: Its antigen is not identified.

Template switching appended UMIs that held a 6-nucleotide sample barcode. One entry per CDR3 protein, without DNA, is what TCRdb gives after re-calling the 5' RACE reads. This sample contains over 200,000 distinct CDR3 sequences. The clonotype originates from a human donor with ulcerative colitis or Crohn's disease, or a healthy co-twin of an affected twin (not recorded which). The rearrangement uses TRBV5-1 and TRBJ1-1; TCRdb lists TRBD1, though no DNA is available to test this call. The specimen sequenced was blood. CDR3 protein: CASSLGLGANTEAFF. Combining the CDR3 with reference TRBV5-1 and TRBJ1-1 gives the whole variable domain KAGVTQTPRYLIKTRGQQVTLSCSPISGHRSVSWYQQTPGQGLQFLFEYFSETQRNKGNFPGRFSGRQFSNSRSEMNVSTLELGDSALYLCASSLGLGANTEAFFGQGTRLTVV.